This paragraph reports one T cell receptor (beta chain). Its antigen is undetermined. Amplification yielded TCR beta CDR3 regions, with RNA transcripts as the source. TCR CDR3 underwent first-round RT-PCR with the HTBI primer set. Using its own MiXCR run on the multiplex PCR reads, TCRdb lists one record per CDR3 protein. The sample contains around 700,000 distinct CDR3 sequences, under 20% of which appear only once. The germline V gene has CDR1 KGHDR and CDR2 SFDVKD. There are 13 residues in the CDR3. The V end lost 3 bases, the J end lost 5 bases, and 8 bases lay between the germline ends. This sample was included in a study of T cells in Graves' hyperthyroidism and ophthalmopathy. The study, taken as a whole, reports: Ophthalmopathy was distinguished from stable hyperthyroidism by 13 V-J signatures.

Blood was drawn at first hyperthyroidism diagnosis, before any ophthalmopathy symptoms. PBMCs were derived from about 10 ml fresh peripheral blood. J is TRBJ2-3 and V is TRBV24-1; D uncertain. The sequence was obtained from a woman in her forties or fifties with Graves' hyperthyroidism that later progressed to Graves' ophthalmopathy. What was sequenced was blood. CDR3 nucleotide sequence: TGTGCCACCAGTGATCAAGACGGAGATACGCAGTATTTT. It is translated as CATSDQDGDTQYF.